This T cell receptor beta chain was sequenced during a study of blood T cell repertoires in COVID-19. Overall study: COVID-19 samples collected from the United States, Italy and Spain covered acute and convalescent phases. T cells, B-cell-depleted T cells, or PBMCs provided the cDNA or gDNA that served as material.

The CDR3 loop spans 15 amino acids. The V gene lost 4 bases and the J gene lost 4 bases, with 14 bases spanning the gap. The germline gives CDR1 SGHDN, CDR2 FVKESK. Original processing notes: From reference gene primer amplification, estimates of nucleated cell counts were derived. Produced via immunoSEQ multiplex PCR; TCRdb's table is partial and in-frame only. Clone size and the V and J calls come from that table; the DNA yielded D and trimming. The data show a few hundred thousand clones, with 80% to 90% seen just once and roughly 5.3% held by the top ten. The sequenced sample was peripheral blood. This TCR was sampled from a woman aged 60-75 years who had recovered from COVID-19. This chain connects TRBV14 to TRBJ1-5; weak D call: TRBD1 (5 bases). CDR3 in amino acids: CASSRGGGANQPQHF. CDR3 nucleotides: TGTGCCAGCAGCCGGGGGGGTGGCGCGAATCAGCCCCAGCATTTT.